Given below is one TCR beta chain in context. Deletions cut 3 bases from V and 6 bases from J, with 14 bases between. CDR1 MNHEY and CDR2 SVGAGI come from the germline V gene. The CDR3 totals 14 residues. This specimen comes from a study of T cell changes during pregnancy in multiple sclerosis. The table came from immunoSEQ multiplex PCR; TCRdb's copy has only in-frame clones and leaves some out. The table includes some 80,000 clones, 94% detected once. The origin of this receptor is a female donor with multiple sclerosis, enrolled in a pregnancy study. The source was CD4+ T cells from peripheral blood mononuclear cells, collected after pregnancy. The chain recombines TRBV6-5 with TRBJ1-2; D possibly corresponds to TRBD1 (6 bases). CDR3 in amino acids: CASSYLGTRDGYTF. The DNA for the CDR3 is TGTGCCAGCAGTTATTTGGGGACACGGGATGGCTACACCTTC.